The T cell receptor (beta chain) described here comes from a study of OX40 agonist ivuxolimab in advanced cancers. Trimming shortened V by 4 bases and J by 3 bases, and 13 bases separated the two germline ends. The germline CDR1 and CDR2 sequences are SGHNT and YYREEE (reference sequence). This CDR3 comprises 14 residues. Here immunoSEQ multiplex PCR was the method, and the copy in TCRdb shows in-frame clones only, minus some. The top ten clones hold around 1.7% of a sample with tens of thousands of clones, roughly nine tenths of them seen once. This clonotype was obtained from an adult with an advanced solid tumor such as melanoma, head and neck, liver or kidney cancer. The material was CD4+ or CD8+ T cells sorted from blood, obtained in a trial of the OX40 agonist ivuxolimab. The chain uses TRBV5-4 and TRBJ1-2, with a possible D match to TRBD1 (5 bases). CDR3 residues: CASSPVDMDYGYTF. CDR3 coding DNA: TGTGCCAGCAGCCCTGTGGACATGGACTATGGCTACACCTTC.